Included here is one TCR beta chain sequence, with context. Its antigen has not been determined. The input lacks base qualities; no much larger clone sits a single base away. The data originate from a study of blood T cell repertoires in COVID-19 (dated by TCRdb to between 2020 and 2021). Study-level background: Samples covering the acute and convalescent phases of COVID-19 were provided by collaborators in the United States, Italy and Spain. The prospective study material was composed of cDNA or gDNA derived from T cells, B-cell-depleted T cells, or PBMCs. Deeply sampled blood TCRbeta repertoires from subjects exposed to, actively infected with, or recovered from COVID-19 were included in the dataset. A freely available public database, intended as a resource for researchers studying the immune response to SARS-CoV-2, is where the repertoires were released. Samples came from the ongoing ImmuneRACE study (first 160 participants) plus 1,254 subjects from 6 global collaborators. The sample metadata nearly always contained a de-identified subject ID, COVID-19 status, age in years and sex. Where available, HLA class I and class II types were taken from metadata supplied by the sample provider and were not determined by assay-based typing. Study-wide findings and limitations: Clinical and demographic metadata were provided uncurated, with the amount varying by source and participant.

The collaborating institutions used their own protocols to collect whole blood in K2EDTA tubes. For TCRbeta analysis, collaborators shipped samples in one of three forms: frozen whole blood, isolated PBMCs, or DNA extracted from either of those sample types. The immunoSEQ Assay, a bias-controlled multiplex PCR, was used to amplify TCRbeta CDR3 regions from genomic DNA. The original pipeline was this. The number of nucleated cells in each sample was estimated from the amplification of reference gene primers within the assay. Sequence reads were collapsed and filtered to measure the absolute abundance of every unique TCRbeta CDR3 rearrangement. For each sample, productive Simpson clonality was calculated as the square root of Simpson's diversity index over productive rearrangements. TCRdb re-hosts the immuneACCESS table, in-frame sequences only. Its copies lack some clones; in the studies checked, an unresolved V gene accounts for under half of them, and the cause for the rest is not known. V, J and clone size derive from that table, while D and trimming were established from the DNA sequence. This sample holds around 28,000 clones; about 80% were observed only once. Over 30% of the sample is in the top ten clones.

The germline V gene (reference sequence) yields LNHNV for CDR1 and YYDKDF for CDR2. Taken from cysteine to phenylalanine, the CDR3 has 18 residues. The only DNA kept is the CDR3, 54 bases in frame from the first base. Germline trimming: 1 base from V, 1 base from J; junction bases outside gene matches: 5. The chain is encoded by TRBV15 joined to TRBJ1-3; 12 nucleotides in the junction match TRBD1. The TCR comes from a man between 65 and 80 years old with acute or convalescent COVID-19. Sequencing was done on a sample of peripheral blood. The bases are TGTGCCACCAGCAGAGGGGGGGACAGGGGGCCGTCTGGAAACACCATATATTTT. It specifies CATSRGGDRGPSGNTIYF.